A selection of T cell receptor beta chains follows, all from one sample in a study of T cell responses to AZD1222 COVID-19 vaccine. Measured with immunoSEQ multiplex PCR; TCRdb has only the in-frame clones, and not every one. The data hold over 140,000 clones, with around 93% observed a single time. The sample here was peripheral blood, taken 28 days after the second AZD1222 dose. All receptors derive from an adult who received the AZD1222 COVID-19 vaccine. Each CDR3 is given with its conserved first and last residue. A D gene is named only where the DNA matches it firmly. The listing skips clone size in some rows; elsewhere it reads once, few, many or a size class.

d_gene,abundance,v_gene,j_gene,CDR3nt,CDR3aa
-,-,TRBV28,TRBJ1-1,TGTGCCAGCAGCTTCCCCTTCAGGGGGAACACTGAAGCTTTCTTT,CASSFPFRGNTEAFF
-,-,TRBV6-1,TRBJ1-5,TGTGCCAGCAGTGAAATAAGGAATCAGCCCCAGCATTTT,CASSEIRNQPQHF
-,-,TRBV25-1,TRBJ2-3,TGTGCCAGCAGTGAATCTGGACAAACGGCGGATACGCAGTATTTT,CASSESGQTADTQYF
-,-,TRBV29-1,TRBJ1-3,TGCAGCGTTGAAACCGGAAACACCATATATTTT,CSVETGNTIYF
-,-,TRBV7-8,TRBJ2-5,TGTGCCAGCAGCTTAGATCCGGGCCCCATTTCAGAGACCCAGTACTTC,CASSLDPGPISETQYF
TRBD2,-,TRBV11-2,TRBJ2-1,TGTGCCAGCAGCTTAGTAGCGGGATACAATGAGCAGTTCTTC,CASSLVAGYNEQFF
-,-,TRBV28,TRBJ2-7,TGTGCCAGCAGTTTAAGTCGTTCCCTCGAGCAGTACTTC,CASSLSRSLEQYF
TRBD2,-,TRBV7-3,TRBJ2-5,TGTGCCAGCAGCTTGGGGACTAGCAGAGAGACCCAGTACTTC,CASSLGTSRETQYF
-,-,TRBV4-1,TRBJ1-2,TGCGCCAGCAGCCAAGTATCCGGGGGCGCGGAGTATGGCTACACCTTC,CASSQVSGGAEYGYTF
-,-,TRBV7-8,TRBJ1-4,TGTGCCAGCAGCTTATCGACCGCTGAAAAACTGTTTTTT,CASSLSTAEKLFF
-,-,TRBV5-1,TRBJ2-1,TGCGCCAGCAGCTTTGAGTACAATGAGCAGTTCTTC,CASSFEYNEQFF
-,-,TRBV28,TRBJ2-3,TGTGCCAGCAGTCGGGACCCACAGTCAGATACGCAGTATTTT,CASSRDPQSDTQYF
-,-,TRBV28,TRBJ1-6,TGTGCCAGCACCCCAACCGGGTTGGTCCTCCACTTT,CASTPTGLVLHF
-,few,TRBV9,TRBJ1-6,TGTGCCAGCAGCGTAGCTGTCGGCGGGACCTCACCCCTCCACTTT,CASSVAVGGTSPLHF
TRBD1,-,TRBV27,TRBJ1-1,TGTGCCAGCAGTATGAGGGGGCGGGGGACTGAAGCTTTCTTT,CASSMRGRGTEAFF
-,-,TRBV27,TRBJ1-1,TGTGCCAGCAGTTTGGCGGACAGACATTACACTGAAGCTTTCTTT,CASSLADRHYTEAFF
TRBD1,-,TRBV6-5,TRBJ1-2,TGTGCCAGCAGGGACAGGAACTATGGCTACACCTTC,CASRDRNYGYTF
-,-,TRBV25-1,TRBJ1-4,TGTGCCAGCAGTGATTCGGGGAAGGCTAATGAAAAACTGTTTTTT,CASSDSGKANEKLFF
TRBD1,-,TRBV7-2,TRBJ1-1,TGTGCCAGCAGCTTCTCGACAGGGCAGAACACTGAAGCTTTCTTT,CASSFSTGQNTEAFF
TRBD1,-,TRBV5-1,TRBJ1-1,TGCGCCAGCAGAATTCGGACAGGGGGGATCACTGAAGCTTTCTTT,CASRIRTGGITEAFF
TRBD1,-,TRBV6-4,TRBJ1-4,TGTGCCAGTCGACAGGGGGATGAAAAACTGTTTTTT,CASRQGDEKLFF
-,-,TRBV4-2,TRBJ2-2,TGTGCCAGCAGCCTAGGGGCAGGAGGCGGGGAGCTGTTTTTT,CASSLGAGGGELFF
TRBD2,-,TRBV24-1,TRBJ2-3,TGTGCCACCAGCAGACTAGCGGAGTCAGATACGCAGTATTTT,CATSRLAESDTQYF
-,once,TRBV9,TRBJ2-2,TGTGCCAGCAGCGTAGCTAACGGTCCGGGCACCGGGGAGCTGTTTTTT,CASSVANGPGTGELFF
-,-,TRBV5-5,TRBJ1-1,TGTGCCAGCAGCTTGTGGCAGTTGAACACTGAAGCTTTCTTT,CASSLWQLNTEAFF
-,-,TRBV14,TRBJ2-1,TGTGCCAGCAGCCCCGGGTCCACCCTACCCCCCTCCTACAATGAGCAGTTCTTC,CASSPGSTLPPSYNEQFF
-,few,TRBV5-6,TRBJ2-7,TGTGCCAGCAGCTTGGGAGTTAGTTACGAGCAGTACTTC,CASSLGVSYEQYF
-,once,TRBV12-3/TRBV12-4,TRBJ2-6,TGTGCCAGCAGTCAAACTGGGGCCAACGTCCTGACTTTC,CASSQTGANVLTF
TRBD2,-,TRBV11-2,TRBJ2-2,TGTGCCAGCAGCTTAGTACGGGCGGGAGGGCCTCAAAACACCGGGGAGCTGTTTTTT,CASSLVRAGGPQNTGELFF
TRBD1,few,TRBV3-1/TRBV3-2,TRBJ2-5,TGTGCCAGCAGCCAGACAGGGAAGGAGACCCAGTACTTC,CASSQTGKETQYF